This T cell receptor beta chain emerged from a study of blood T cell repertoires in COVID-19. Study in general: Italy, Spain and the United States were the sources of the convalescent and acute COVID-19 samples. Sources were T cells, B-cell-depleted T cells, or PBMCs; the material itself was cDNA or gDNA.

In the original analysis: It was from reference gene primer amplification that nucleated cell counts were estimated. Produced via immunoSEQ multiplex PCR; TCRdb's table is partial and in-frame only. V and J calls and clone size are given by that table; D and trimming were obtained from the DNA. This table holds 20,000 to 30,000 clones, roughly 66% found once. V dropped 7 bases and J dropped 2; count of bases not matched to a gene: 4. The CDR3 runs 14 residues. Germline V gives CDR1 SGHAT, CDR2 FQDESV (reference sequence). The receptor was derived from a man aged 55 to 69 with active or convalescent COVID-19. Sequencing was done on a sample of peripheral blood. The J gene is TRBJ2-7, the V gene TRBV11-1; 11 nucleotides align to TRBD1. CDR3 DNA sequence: TGTGCCAGCACGTGGGGACAGGGGGCCTACGAGCAGTACTTC. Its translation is CASTWGQGAYEQYF.